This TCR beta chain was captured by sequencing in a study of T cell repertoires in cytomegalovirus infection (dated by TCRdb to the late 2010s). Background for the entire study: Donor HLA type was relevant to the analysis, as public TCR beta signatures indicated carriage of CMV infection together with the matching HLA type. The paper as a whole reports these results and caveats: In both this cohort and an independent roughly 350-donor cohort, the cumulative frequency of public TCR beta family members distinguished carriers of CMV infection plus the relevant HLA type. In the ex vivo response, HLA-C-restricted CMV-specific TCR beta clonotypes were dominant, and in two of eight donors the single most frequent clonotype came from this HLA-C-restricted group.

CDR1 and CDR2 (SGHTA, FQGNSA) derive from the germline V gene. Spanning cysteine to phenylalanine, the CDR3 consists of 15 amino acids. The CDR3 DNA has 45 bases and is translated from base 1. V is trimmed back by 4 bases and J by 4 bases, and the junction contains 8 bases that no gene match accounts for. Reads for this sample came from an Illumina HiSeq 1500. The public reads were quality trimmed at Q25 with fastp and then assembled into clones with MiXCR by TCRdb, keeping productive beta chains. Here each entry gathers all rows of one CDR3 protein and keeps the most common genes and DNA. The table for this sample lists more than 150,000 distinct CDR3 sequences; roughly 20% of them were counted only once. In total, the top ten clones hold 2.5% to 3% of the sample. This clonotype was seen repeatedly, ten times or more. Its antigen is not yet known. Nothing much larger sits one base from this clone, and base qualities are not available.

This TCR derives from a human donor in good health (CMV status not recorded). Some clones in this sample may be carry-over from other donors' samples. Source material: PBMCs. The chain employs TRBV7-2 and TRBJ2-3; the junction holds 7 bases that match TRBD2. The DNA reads TGTGCCAGCAGCTCCCCCAGCGGGAATCCAGATACGCAGTATTTT. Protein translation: CASSSPSGNPDTQYF. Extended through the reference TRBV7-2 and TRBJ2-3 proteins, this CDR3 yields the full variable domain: GAGVSQSPSNKVTEKGKDVELRCDPISGHTALYWYRQSLGQGLEFLIYFQGNSAPDKSGLPSDRFSAERTGGSVSTLTIQRTQQEDSAVYLCASSSPSGNPDTQYFGPGTRLTVL.